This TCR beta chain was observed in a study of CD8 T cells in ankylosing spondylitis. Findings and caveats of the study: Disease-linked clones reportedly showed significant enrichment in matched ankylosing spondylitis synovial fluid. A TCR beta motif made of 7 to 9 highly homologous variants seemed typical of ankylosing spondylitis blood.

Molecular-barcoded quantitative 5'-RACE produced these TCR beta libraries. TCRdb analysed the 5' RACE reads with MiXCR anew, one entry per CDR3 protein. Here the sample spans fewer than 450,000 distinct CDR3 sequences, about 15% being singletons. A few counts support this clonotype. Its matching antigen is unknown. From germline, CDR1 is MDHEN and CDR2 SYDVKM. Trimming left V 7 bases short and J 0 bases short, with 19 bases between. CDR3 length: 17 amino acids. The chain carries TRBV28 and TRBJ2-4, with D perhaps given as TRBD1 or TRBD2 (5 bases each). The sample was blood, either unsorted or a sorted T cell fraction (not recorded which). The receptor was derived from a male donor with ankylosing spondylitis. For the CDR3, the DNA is TGTGCCAGCAAACCAACCTCCGGGACCTTAGCCAAAAACATTCAGTACTTC. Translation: CASKPTSGTLAKNIQYF.